The 20 T cell receptor beta chains reported below all come from one sample, sequenced in a study of post-analysis software for immune sequencing data. Unique molecular identifiers were present in the TCR beta cDNA libraries. Each CDR3 protein is one row after TCRdb ran MiXCR on the PCR reads. The data contain hundreds of thousands of distinct CDR3 sequences, roughly half of them seen just once; the ten biggest clones take up roughly 4.4%. The antigens for these receptors are not known. Study-wide results and limits: Relative to controls, patients had about five TRBV segments at higher frequency, with TRBV5-6, TRBV5-1 and TRBV20-1 among these.

Sequencing was carried out using blood. These receptors all come from a girl under 18 with multiple sclerosis.

This clonotype has only one observation. The J gene is TRBJ2-6, the V gene TRBV12-3 or TRBV12-4; weak D call: TRBD2 (5 bases). V lost 6 bases to trimming and J lost 4 bases, with 19 bases between them. The CDR3 totals 17 residues. The CDR3 nucleotides are TGTGCCAGCAGCCTTTCCTCTAGCCTCAGGGGGGCCAACGTCCTGACTTTC. Protein product: CASSLSSSLRGANVLTF.

This clonotype has just a few counts. The rearrangement joins TRBV6-5 to TRBJ2-1; 10 bases fit TRBD2. The CDR3 sequence is 13 residues long. Germline CDR1 reads MNHEY; CDR2 reads SVGAGI. V shed 6 bases, J shed 10 bases, and the junction held 6 bases outside the gene matches. As DNA, the CDR3 is TGTGCCAGCAGCGTAGCGGGGGGCCAAGAGCAGTTCTTC. Amino acid sequence: CASSVAGGQEQFF.

This clonotype was recorded a few times. This chain joins TRBV7-2 and TRBJ2-7, with a possible D match to TRBD1 (5 bases). Between the trimmed V and J ends, which lost 8 bases and 2 bases, there was a span of 13 bases. The CDR3 has 13 residues. CDR1 and CDR2 from the germline V gene are SGHTA and FQGNSA. The chain's CDR3 is CASEKKGAYEQYF. The CDR3 DNA follows: TGTGCCAGCGAAAAAAAAGGGGCCTACGAGCAGTACTTC.

In its sample, this clonotype was seen a few times. The chain links TRBV12-3 or TRBV12-4 to TRBJ2-5, with TRBD2 identical over 9 bases. This CDR3 region has 15 residues. J gave up 2 bases and V 5 bases, and 6 bases lay outside the gene matches. The CDR3 DNA is TGTGCCAGCAGTCCCCAGCGGGGGGTACAAGAGACCCAGTACTTC. Translating it yields CASSPQRGVQETQYF.

The chain recombines TRBV4-2 with TRBJ1-4; TRBD1 matches 8 bases. Trimming at V came to 1 base and at J to 7 bases, leaving 2 bases not matched to a gene. This CDR3 spans 14 amino acids. Germline loops: CDR1 LGHNA, CDR2 YNFKEQ. CDR3 DNA: TGTGCCAGCAGCCAAGGGACAGGGTTTGAAAAACTGTTTTTT. This encodes CASSQGTGFEKLFF.

This chain joins TRBV29-1 and TRBJ1-2, with D perhaps TRBD1 (5 bases). Trimming left V 4 bases short and J 2 bases short, with 8 bases between. The length of the CDR3 is 12 residues. Germline-derived CDR1 and CDR2 are SQVTM and ANQGSEA. CDR3 sequence reads: CSVGQLNYGYTF. The CDR3 DNA is TGCAGCGTTGGACAGCTGAACTATGGCTACACCTTC.

CDR3 protein: CSVAGLASDTQYF. CDR3 coding DNA: TGCAGCGTTGCGGGACTAGCCAGCGATACGCAGTATTTT. V usage is TRBV29-1 and J usage is TRBJ2-3, with TRBD2 identical over 9 bases. Per germline, CDR1 SQVTM and CDR2 ANQGSEA. J was trimmed by 6 bases and V by 4 bases; bases with no gene match: 5. The CDR3 has 13 residues.

This clonotype appeared a few times. V is TRBV20-1 and J is TRBJ2-7; 8 nucleotides match TRBD1. The length of the CDR3 is 15 residues. V lost 4 bases and J lost 4; bases outside the gene matches: 12. The V gene's germline CDR1 is DFQATT and CDR2 SNEGSKA (reference sequence). The CDR3 protein is CSAIWGRTGPYEQYF. The CDR3 DNA reads TGCAGTGCTATTTGGGGAAGGACAGGGCCTTACGAGCAGTACTTC.

The V and J genes are TRBV5-1 and TRBJ1-2; tentatively, D is TRBD1 (5 bases). The CDR3 has 16 amino acids. Trimming cost V 4 bases and J 0 bases, with 16 bases left between them. Germline CDR1 and CDR2: SGHRS and YFSETQ. This CDR3 reads CASSLRSDNPNYGYTF. The CDR3 DNA reads TGCGCCAGCAGCCTCCGGTCGGACAATCCTAACTATGGCTACACCTTC. Based on the CDR3 plus reference TRBV5-1 and TRBJ1-2, the full variable domain is KAGVTQTPRYLIKTRGQQVTLSCSPISGHRSVSWYQQTPGQGLQFLFEYFSETQRNKGNFPGRFSGRQFSNSRSEMNVSTLELGDSALYLCASSLRSDNPNYGYTFGSGTRLTVV.

The V call is TRBV7-3, the J call TRBJ2-5, with D perhaps matching TRBD1 or TRBD2 (5 bases each). The CDR3 is 15 residues long. Trimming cost V 5 bases and J 5 bases, with 18 bases left between them. CDR1 is SGHTA, CDR2 FQGTGA, per germline. Written as DNA, the CDR3 is TGTGCCAGCAGCCCTGGGGGTGGTAGCTCGGAGACCCAGTACTTC. This sequence encodes CASSPGGGSSETQYF. Looking up the rest from reference TRBV7-3 and TRBJ2-5 gives the full variable domain: GAGVSQTPSNKVTEKGKYVELRCDPISGHTALYWYRQSLGQGPEFLIYFQGTGAADDSGLPNDRFFAVRPEGSVSTLKIQRTERGDSAVYLCASSPGGGSSETQYFGPGTRLLVL.

This chain connects TRBV6-6 to TRBJ1-2; possibly TRBD1 for D (5 bases). CDR1 is MNHNY and CDR2 is SVGAGI in the germline V gene (reference sequence). This CDR3 comprises 14 residues. V shed 2 bases and J shed 7 bases, with 14 bases lying between them. The CDR3 sequence: CASSYNSGCFGYTF. The CDR3 DNA is TGTGCCAGCAGTTACAATTCAGGGTGCTTTGGCTACACCTTC.

This clonotype was detected ten times or more. The chain links TRBV7-3 to TRBJ2-5, with 8 nucleotides matching TRBD2. Germline assignment: CDR1 SGHTA and CDR2 FQGTGA. This CDR3 comprises 14 residues. V lost 2 bases, J lost 5 bases, and 4 bases stayed unmatched. The CDR3 sequence is CASSLAGGMETQYF. The DNA of the CDR3 is TGTGCCAGCAGCTTAGCGGGGGGTATGGAGACCCAGTACTTC.

The J gene is TRBJ2-5, the V gene TRBV7-2, with TRBD1 identical over 8 bases. From germline, CDR1 is SGHTA and CDR2 FQGNSA. The CDR3 extends over 16 amino acids. J lost 5 bases, V lost 0 bases, and 8 bases had no gene match. The CDR3: CASSLALDRGGETQYF. CDR3 DNA: TGTGCCAGCAGCTTAGCTCTCGACAGGGGCGGGGAGACCCAGTACTTC.

The V call is TRBV7-2, the J call TRBJ2-4, with 12 bases identical to TRBD1. CDR1 is SGHTA and CDR2 is FQGNSA in the germline V gene. Trimming took 4 bases from V and 4 from J; bases not matched to a gene: 17. The CDR3 totals 20 residues. CDR3 nucleotide sequence: TGTGCCAGCAGCTCTTCACCGGGACAGGGGGCTCTTCCGGCTAAAAACATTCAGTACTTC. This encodes CASSSSPGQGALPAKNIQYF.

This clonotype came up once. The V call is TRBV7-2, the J call TRBJ2-1, with 9 bases lining up with TRBD2. The V and J ends lost 1 base and 6 bases, in that order; junction bases with no gene match: 7. The CDR3 is 16 amino acids. Germline lookup yields CDR1 SGHTA and CDR2 FQGNSA. Here the CDR3 DNA reads TGTGCCAGCAGCTTAGAAGCCGGGACTAGCACCAATGAGCAGTTCTTC. It codes for CASSLEAGTSTNEQFF.

On this clonotype: One base away lies a much larger clone, so this may be a sequencing read error. The rearrangement uses TRBV12-3 or TRBV12-4 and TRBJ2-7; D call uncertain. The CDR3 is made up of 11 amino acids. The V end was cut by 3 bases, the J end by 2 bases, with 2 bases between. The DNA for the CDR3 is TGTGCCAGCAGTTTCCCCTACGAGCAGTACTTC. Translated, it gives CASSFPYEQYF.

This sequence joins TRBV5-5 and TRBJ2-1; 8 bases are a match to TRBD1. This CDR3 spans 15 amino acids. Germline V lookup: CDR1 SGHKS, CDR2 YYEKEE (reference sequence). J lost 7 bases, V lost 0 bases, and 6 bases had no gene match. In nucleotides, the CDR3 is TGTGCCAGCAGCTTGGAGTCAGGGGGCCGGAATGAGCAGTTCTTC. This gives the protein CASSLESGGRNEQFF.

The rearrangement joins TRBV4-1 to TRBJ2-1; tentatively, D is TRBD1 (6 bases). The CDR3 has 14 amino acids. From germline, CDR1 is MGHRA and CDR2 YSYEKL. The V end lost 3 bases, the J end lost 10 bases, and 16 bases lay between the germline ends. CDR3 residues: CASSHDPGVGEQFF. In DNA form, the CDR3 reads TGCGCCAGCAGCCATGATCCAGGGGTCGGGGAGCAGTTCTTC.

This clonotype appeared once. The rearrangement links TRBV5-1 to TRBJ2-5; 10 bases match TRBD2. J was trimmed by 1 base and V by 0 bases; bases with no gene match: 6. This CDR3 comprises 17 residues. From germline, CDR1 is SGHRS and CDR2 YFSETQ. DNA of the CDR3: TGCGCCAGCAGCTTGGGACTAGCGGGCACGATCCAAGAGACCCAGTACTTC. This codes for CASSLGLAGTIQETQYF.

This clonotype came up a few times. The V call is TRBV12-3 or TRBV12-4, the J call TRBJ2-5; 10 bases agree with TRBD2. This CDR3 contains 16 residues. The V and J ends lost 2 bases and 6 bases, in that order; junction bases with no gene match: 9. CDR3: CASSLKASGSLKTQYF. The CDR3 coding sequence is TGTGCCAGCAGTTTAAAGGCTAGCGGGAGTTTGAAGACCCAGTACTTC.